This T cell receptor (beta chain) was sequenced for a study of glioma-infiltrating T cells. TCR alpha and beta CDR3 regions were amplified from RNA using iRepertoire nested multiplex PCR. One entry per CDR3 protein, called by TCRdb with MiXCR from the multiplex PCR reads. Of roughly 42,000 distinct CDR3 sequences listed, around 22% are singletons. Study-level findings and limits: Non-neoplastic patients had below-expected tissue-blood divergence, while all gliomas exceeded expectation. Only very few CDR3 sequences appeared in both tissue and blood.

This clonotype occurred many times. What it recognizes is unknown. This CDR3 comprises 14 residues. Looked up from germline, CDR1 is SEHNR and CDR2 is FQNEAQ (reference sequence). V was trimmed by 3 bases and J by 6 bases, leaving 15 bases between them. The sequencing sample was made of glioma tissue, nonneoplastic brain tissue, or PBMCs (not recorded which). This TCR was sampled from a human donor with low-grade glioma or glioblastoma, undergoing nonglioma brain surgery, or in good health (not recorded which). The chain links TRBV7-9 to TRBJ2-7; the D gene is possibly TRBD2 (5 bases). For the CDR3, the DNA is TGTGCCAGCAGCTTGACTGCGGGTGAAAGCGAGCAGTACTTC. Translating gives CASSLTAGESEQYF.